The entry that follows covers one T cell receptor (beta chain) sequence. Its target is not known. Germline V lookup: CDR1 MGHRA, CDR2 YSYEKL. This CDR3 has 15 residues. V was pared by 1 base and J by 7 bases, with 17 bases between. TCRdb re-derived calls from the 5' RACE reads in MiXCR, one entry per CDR3 protein. Among roughly 300,000 distinct CDR3 sequences listed, around 15% were seen once. This sample was included in a study of T-cell memory formation after mild COVID-19. Study at large: Clustering of TCRs was largely donor specific. Study observations and caveats: From day 15 to 85, contracting clones were balanced between CD4 and CD8, whereas later expanders leaned toward CD4+.

Sequenced sample: PBMCs or a T cell subset sorted from them (not recorded which). J is TRBJ2-7 and V is TRBV4-1, with unresolved D. This TCR came from a man between 18 and 35 years old who had mild COVID-19 (a few samples of this study predate the infection). Cell type and time point are not known. CDR3 sequence: CASSQGSLATGEQYF. The CDR3 DNA reads TGCGCCAGCAGCCAAGGATCTCTTGCCACTGGGGAGCAGTACTTC.